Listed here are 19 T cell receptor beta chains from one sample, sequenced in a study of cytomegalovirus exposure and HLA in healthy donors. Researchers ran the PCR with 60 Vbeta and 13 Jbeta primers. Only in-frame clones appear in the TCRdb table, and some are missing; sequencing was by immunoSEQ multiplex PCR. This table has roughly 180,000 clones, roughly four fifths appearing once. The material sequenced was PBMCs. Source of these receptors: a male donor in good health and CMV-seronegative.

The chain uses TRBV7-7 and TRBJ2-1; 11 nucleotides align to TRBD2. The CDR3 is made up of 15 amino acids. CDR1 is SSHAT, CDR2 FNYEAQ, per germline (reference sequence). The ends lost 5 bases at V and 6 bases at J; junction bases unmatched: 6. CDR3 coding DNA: TGTGCCAGCAGCCTCGGGACTAGCGGCGCCAATGAGCAGTTCTTC. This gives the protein CASSLGTSGANEQFF. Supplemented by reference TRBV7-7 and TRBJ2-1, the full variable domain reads GAGVSQSPRYKVTKRGQDVTLRCDPISSHATLYWYQQALGQGPEFLTYFNYEAQPDKSGLPSDRFSAERPEGSISTLTIQRTEQRDSAMYRCASSLGTSGANEQFFGPGTRLTVL.

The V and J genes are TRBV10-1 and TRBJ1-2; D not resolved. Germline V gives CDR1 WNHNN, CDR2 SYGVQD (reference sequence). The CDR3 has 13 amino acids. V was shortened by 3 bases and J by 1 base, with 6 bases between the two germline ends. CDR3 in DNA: TGCGCCAGCAGTGAAGGAGTTAACTATGGCTACACCTTC. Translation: CASSEGVNYGYTF.

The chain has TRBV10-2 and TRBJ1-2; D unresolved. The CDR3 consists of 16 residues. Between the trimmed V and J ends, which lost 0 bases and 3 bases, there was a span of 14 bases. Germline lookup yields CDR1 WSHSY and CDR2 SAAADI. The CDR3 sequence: CASSESRASGDYGYTF. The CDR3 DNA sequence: TGCGCCAGCAGTGAGTCGAGGGCCTCCGGAGACTATGGCTACACCTTC.

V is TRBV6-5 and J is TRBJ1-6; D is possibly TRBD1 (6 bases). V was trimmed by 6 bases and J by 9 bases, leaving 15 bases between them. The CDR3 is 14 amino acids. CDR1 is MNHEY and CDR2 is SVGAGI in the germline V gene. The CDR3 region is CASSLQGHISPLHF. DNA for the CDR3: TGTGCCAGCAGCTTACAGGGTCACATTTCACCCCTCCACTTT.

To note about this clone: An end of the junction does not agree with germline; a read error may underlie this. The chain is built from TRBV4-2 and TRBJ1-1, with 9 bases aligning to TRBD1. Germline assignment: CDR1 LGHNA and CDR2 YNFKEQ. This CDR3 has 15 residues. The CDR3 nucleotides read TGTGCCAGCAGCCGTGACAGGGGGACGAACGCTGAAGCTTTCTTT. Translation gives CASSRDRGTNAEAFF.

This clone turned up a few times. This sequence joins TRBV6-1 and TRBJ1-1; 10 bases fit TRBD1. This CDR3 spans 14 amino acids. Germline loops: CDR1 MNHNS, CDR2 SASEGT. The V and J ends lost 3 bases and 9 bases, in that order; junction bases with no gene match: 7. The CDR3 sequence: CASSEVPGQGKAFF. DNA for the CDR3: TGTGCCAGCAGTGAGGTACCGGGACAGGGGAAAGCTTTCTTT.

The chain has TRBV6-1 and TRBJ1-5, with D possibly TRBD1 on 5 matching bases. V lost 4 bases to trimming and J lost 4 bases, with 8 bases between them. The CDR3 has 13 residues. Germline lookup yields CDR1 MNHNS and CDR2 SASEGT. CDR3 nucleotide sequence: TGTGCCAGCAGTGTTGGGGGGAATCAGCCCCAGCATTTT. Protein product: CASSVGGNQPQHF.

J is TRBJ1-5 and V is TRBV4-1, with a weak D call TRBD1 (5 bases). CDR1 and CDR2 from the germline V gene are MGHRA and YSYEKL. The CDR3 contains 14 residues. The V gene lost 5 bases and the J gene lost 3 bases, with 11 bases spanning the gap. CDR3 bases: TGCGCCAGCAGCGGCCAGGGCTACAATCAGCCCCAGCATTTT. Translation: CASSGQGYNQPQHF.

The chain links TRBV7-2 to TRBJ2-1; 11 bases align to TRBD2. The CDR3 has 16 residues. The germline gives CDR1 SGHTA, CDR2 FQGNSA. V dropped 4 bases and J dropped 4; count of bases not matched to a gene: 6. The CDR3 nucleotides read TGTGCCAGCAGCTGGTCCGGGACTAGCGGTTACAATGAGCAGTTCTTC. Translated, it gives CASSWSGTSGYNEQFF.

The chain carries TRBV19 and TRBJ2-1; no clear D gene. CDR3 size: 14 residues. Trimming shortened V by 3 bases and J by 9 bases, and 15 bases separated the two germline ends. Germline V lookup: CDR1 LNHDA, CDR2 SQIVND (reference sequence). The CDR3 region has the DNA TGTGCCAGTAGTATTGGCACCGCGGTGGGTGAGCAGTTCTTC. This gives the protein CASSIGTAVGEQFF.

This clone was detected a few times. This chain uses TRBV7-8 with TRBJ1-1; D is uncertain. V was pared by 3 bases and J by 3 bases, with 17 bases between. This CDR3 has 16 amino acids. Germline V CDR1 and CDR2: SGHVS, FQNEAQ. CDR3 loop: CASSFPRIPGYTEAFF. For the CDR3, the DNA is TGTGCCAGCAGCTTCCCTAGGATCCCTGGGTACACTGAAGCTTTCTTT.

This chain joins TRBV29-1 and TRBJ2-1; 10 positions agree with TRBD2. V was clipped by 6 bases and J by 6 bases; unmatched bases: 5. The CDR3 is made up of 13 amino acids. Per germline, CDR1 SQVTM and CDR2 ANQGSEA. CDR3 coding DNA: TGCAGCGTCTCCGGACTAGCGGCCAATGAGCAGTTCTTC. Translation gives CSVSGLAANEQFF.

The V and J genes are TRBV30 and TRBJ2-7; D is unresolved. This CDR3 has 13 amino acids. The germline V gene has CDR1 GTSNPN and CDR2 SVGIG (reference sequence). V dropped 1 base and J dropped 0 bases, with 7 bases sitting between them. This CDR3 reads CAWSDSYSYEQYF. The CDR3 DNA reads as TGTGCCTGGAGTGACAGTTACTCCTACGAGCAGTACTTC.

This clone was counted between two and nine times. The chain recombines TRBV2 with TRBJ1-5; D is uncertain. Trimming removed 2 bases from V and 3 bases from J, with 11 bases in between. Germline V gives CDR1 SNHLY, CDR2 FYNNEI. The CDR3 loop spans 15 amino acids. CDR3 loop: CASSEYEGSNQPQHF. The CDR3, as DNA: TGTGCCAGCAGTGAATATGAGGGATCCAATCAGCCCCAGCATTTT.

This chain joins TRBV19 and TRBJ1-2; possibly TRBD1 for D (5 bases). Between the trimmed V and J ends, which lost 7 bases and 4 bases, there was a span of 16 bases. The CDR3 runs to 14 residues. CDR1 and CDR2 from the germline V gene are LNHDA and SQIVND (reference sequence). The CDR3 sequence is CASIRTSQAYGYTF. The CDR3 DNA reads TGTGCCAGTATAAGGACATCCCAGGCCTATGGCTACACCTTC.

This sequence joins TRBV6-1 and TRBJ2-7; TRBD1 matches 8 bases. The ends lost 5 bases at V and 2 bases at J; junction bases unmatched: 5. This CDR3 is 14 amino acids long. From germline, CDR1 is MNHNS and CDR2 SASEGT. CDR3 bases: TGTGCCAGCAGTTCTCGGACAGGGCCCTACGAGCAGTACTTC. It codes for CASSSRTGPYEQYF.

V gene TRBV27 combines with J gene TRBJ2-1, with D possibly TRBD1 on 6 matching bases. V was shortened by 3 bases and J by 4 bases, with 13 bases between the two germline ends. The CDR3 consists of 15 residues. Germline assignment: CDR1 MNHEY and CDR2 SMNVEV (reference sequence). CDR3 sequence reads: CASSFGQTLYNEQFF. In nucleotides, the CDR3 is TGTGCCAGCAGTTTCGGACAGACCCTTTACAATGAGCAGTTCTTC.

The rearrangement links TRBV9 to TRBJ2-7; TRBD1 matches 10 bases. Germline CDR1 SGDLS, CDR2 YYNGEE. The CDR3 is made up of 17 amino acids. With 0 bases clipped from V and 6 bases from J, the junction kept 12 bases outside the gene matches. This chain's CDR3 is CASSVDLGTGALAEQYF. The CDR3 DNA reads TGTGCCAGCAGCGTAGACCTCGGGACAGGGGCCCTGGCCGAGCAGTACTTC.

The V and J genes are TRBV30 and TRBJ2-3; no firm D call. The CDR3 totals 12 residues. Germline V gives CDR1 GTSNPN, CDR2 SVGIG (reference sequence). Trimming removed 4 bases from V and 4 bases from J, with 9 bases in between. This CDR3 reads CAWTLRADTQYF. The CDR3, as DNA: TGTGCCTGGACCCTACGAGCAGATACGCAGTATTTT.